The clone carrying this T cell receptor (beta chain) was detected a few times. These data come from a study of spatial heterogeneity in lung cancer. A unique molecular identifier was carried by every single TCR cDNA molecule. TCRdb re-analysed the 5' RACE reads in MiXCR, keeping a single row per CDR3 protein. The sample shows some 40,000 distinct CDR3 sequences, less than 5.5% of them seen only once. Looked up from germline, CDR1 is DFQATT and CDR2 is SNEGSKA (reference sequence). The J segment lost 6 bases and the V segment lost 7 bases, leaving 19 bases of the junction unmatched. The CDR3 extends over 16 amino acids. Time point here: sample taken at primary tumor resection. No cell sorting; template was whole RNA from tumor, lung tissue or PBMC. Donors were under 90 untreated early-stage non-small cell lung cancer patients.

The TCR sequence derives from a female donor with early-stage non-small cell lung cancer. The chain carries TRBV20-1 and TRBJ1-2, with 8 bases lining up with TRBD1. Sequences were derived from PBMCs, sampled at surgery. CDR3 sequence: CSVKPGQDTYSNGYTF. CDR3 sequence (DNA): TGCAGTGTCAAACCGGGACAGGATACATATTCGAATGGCTACACCTTC.